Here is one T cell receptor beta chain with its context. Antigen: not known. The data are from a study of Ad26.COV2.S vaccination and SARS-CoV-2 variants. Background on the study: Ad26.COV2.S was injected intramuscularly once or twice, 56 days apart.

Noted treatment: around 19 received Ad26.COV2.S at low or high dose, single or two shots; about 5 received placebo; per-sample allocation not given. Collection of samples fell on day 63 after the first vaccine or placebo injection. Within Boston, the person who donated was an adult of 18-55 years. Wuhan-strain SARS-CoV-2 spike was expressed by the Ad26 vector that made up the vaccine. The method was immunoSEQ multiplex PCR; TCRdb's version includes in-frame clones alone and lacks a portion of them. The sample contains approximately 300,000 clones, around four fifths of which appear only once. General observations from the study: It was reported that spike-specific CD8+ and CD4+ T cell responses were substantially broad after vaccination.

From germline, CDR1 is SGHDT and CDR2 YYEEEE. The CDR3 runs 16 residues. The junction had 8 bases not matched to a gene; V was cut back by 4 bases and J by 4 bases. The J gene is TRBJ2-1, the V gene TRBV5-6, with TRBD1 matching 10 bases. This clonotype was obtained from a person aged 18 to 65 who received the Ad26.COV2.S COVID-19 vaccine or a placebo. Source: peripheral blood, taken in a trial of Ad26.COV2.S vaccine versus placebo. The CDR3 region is CASSENMGQGYNEQFF. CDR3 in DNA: TGTGCCAGCAGCGAGAATATGGGACAGGGGTACAATGAGCAGTTCTTC.